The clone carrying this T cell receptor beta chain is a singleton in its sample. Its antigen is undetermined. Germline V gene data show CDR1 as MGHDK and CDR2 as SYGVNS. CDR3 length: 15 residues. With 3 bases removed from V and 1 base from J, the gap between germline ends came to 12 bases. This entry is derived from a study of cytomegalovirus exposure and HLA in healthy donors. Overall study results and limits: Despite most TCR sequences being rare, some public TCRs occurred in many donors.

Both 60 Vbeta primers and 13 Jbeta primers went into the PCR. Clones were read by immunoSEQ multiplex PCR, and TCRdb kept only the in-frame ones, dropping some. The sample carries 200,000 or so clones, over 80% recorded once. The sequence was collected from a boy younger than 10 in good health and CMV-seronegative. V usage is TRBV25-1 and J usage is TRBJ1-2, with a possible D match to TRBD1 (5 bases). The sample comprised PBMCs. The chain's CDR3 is CASSDMTEINYGYTF. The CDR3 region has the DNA TGTGCCAGCAGTGATATGACAGAGATTAACTATGGCTACACCTTC.